The present TCR beta chain was sequenced within a study of shared clonotypes between healthy human individuals. Comment on this clone: What it binds is unknown.

Germline assignment: CDR1 SEHNR and CDR2 FQNEAQ (reference sequence). The CDR3 has 17 amino acids. V lost 5 bases to trimming and J lost 6 bases; unmatched junction nucleotides: 12. Naive CD8 populations comprised CD45RO-negative cells positively selected for CCR7, excluding terminally differentiated effector memory CD45RA+ cells. Adult Caucasians living in Nashville, Tennessee made up all of the donors. The authors split each subset's genomic DNA evenly across several immunoSEQ plates. Sequencing used immunoSEQ multiplex PCR; TCRdb keeps in-frame clones, though not all of them. Of around 2,100,000 clones detected, 85% to 95% appear once; the ten largest clones hold approximately 1%. Findings and caveats of the study: Clonotypes which were not shared had lower generation probabilities than clonotypes that all four donors shared. Only blood was sampled, and tissue TCR repertoires likely differ from blood ones.

The rearrangement uses TRBV7-9 and TRBJ2-2; TRBD2 matches at 10 bases. The receptor comes from a young man in good health. Sequences were obtained from naive CD8+ T cells sorted from blood. The CDR3 is CASSPSGASGGAGELFF. CDR3 nucleotide sequence: TGTGCCAGCAGCCCAAGTGGAGCCAGCGGGGGGGCCGGGGAGCTGTTTTTT. Full variable domain (outside the CDR3, taken from reference TRBV7-9 and TRBJ2-2): DTGVSQNPRHKITKRGQNVTFRCDPISEHNRLYWYRQTLGQGPEFLTYFQNEAQLEKSRLLSDRFSAERPKGSFSTLEIQRTEQGDSAMYLCASSPSGASGGAGELFFGEGSRLTVL.